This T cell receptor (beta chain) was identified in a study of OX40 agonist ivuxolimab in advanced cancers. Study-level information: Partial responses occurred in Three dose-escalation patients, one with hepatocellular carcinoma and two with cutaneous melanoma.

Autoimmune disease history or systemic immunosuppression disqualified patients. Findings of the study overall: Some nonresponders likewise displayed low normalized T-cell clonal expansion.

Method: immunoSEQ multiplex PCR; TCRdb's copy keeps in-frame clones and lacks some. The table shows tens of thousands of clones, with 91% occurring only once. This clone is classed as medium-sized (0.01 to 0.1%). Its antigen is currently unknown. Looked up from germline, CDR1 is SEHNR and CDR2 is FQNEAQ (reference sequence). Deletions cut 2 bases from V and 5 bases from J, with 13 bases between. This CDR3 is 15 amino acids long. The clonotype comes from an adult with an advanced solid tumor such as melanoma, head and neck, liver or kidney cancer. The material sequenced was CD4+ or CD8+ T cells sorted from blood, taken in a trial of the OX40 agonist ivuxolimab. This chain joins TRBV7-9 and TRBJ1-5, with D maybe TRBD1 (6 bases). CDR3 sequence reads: CASSLTGAGDQPQHF. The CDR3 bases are TGTGCCAGCAGCTTAACCGGGGCAGGGGATCAGCCCCAGCATTTT.